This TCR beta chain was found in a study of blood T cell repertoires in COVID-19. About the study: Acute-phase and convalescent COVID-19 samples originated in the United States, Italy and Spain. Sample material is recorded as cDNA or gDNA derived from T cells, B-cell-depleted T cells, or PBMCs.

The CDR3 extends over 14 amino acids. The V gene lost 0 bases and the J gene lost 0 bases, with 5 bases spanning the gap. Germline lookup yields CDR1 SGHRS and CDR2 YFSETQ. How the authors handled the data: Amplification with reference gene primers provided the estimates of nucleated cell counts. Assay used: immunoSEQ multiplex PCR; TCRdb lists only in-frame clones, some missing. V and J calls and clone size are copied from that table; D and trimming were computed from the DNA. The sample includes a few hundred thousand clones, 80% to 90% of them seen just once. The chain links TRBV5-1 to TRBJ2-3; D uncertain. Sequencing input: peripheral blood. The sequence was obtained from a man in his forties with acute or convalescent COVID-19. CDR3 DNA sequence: TGCGCCAGCAGCTTGGACAGCAGCACAGATACGCAGTATTTT. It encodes CASSLDSSTDTQYF.